What follows are 8 T cell receptor beta chains derived from one specimen sequenced in a study of Graves' ophthalmopathy and Graves' hyperthyroidism. Amplification of TCR beta CDR3 regions used RNA transcripts. RT-PCR in the first round used HTBI primers; a second-round multiplex PCR followed. From the multiplex PCR reads, TCRdb called clonotypes with MiXCR, one entry per CDR3 protein. The table shows roughly 610,000 distinct CDR3 sequences, with over 20% occurring only once. The sequencing sample was made of peripheral blood. These receptor sequences come from a woman between 18 and 29 years old with stable Graves' hyperthyroidism. Some clones in this sample may be carry-over from other donors' samples.

This clonotype was recorded at least ten times. The rearrangement joins TRBV12-3 or TRBV12-4 to TRBJ1-5; 8 bases are shared with TRBD1. The CDR3 spans 18 residues. Trimming cost V 3 bases and J 2 bases; bases outside gene matches: 12. The CDR3 sequence is CASSFRGTGPLGNQPQHF. CDR3 bases: TGTGCCAGCAGTTTCCGCGGGACAGGACCTCTGGGCAATCAGCCCCAGCATTTT.

Concerning this clonotype itself: A much bigger clone sits one base away, suggesting this may be a read error. The rearrangement joins TRBV30 to TRBJ1-1, with 10 positions matching TRBD1. With V trimmed by 7 bases and J by 11 bases, 16 bases remained unmatched. The germline CDR1 and CDR2 sequences are GTSNPN and SVGIG (reference sequence). This CDR3 has 14 residues. Here the CDR3 DNA reads TGTGCCTCTACGCCGGGACAGGGGCTAAGGCTGGCTTTCTTT. Protein: CASTPGQGLRLAFF.

This chain links TRBV3-1 with TRBJ1-1; D is possibly TRBD1 (5 bases). V dropped 2 bases and J dropped 3 bases, with 16 bases sitting between them. This CDR3 region has 16 residues. CDR1 LGHDT and CDR2 YNNKEL come from the germline V gene (reference sequence). The CDR3 reads CASSQTRKGRDTEAFF. CDR3 nucleotide sequence: TGTGCCAGCAGCCAAACACGAAAGGGGCGGGACACTGAAGCTTTCTTT. Filled out from reference TRBV3-1 and TRBJ1-1, the complete variable domain reads DTAVSQTPKYLVTQMGNDKSIKCEQNLGHDTMYWYKQDSKKFLKIMFSYNNKELIINETVPNRFSPKSPDKAHLNLHINSLELGDSAVYFCASSQTRKGRDTEAFFGQGTRLTVV.

This clonotype came up many times. This sequence joins TRBV12-3 or TRBV12-4 and TRBJ1-3, with unresolved D. Trimming pared 5 bases from V and 4 bases from J, leaving 12 bases between. The CDR3 is 14 amino acids. The CDR3 nucleotides read TGTGCCAGCAGTCCGCGATTGGGGGGAAACACCATATATTTT. It codes for CASSPRLGGNTIYF.

The chain links TRBV20-1 to TRBJ2-5; TRBD2 matches at 11 bases. There are 14 residues in the CDR3. The germline gives CDR1 DFQATT, CDR2 SNEGSKA (reference sequence). V lost 5 bases and J lost 5; bases outside the gene matches: 7. The CDR3 sequence is CSADAGLAAETQYF. In nucleotides, the CDR3 is TGCAGTGCTGACGCGGGACTAGCGGCGGAGACCCAGTACTTC.

The chain recombines TRBV15 with TRBJ2-7; tentative D call: TRBD1 (5 bases). CDR3 size: 13 residues. CDR1 is LNHNV and CDR2 is YYDKDF in the germline V gene (reference sequence). With 3 bases removed from V and 3 bases from J, the gap between germline ends came to 9 bases. Here the CDR3 reads CATSRSGNYEQYF. CDR3 DNA: TGTGCCACCAGCAGGTCAGGGAACTACGAGCAGTACTTC.

The genes are TRBV27 and TRBJ2-7, with 7 nucleotides matching TRBD2. The CDR3 is made up of 14 amino acids. J lost 4 bases, V lost 3 bases, and 6 bases had no gene match. Germline CDR1 reads MNHEY; CDR2 reads SMNVEV (reference sequence). The CDR3: CASSLTSRPYEQYF. CDR3 nucleotides: TGTGCCAGCAGTTTGACTAGCCGCCCTTACGAGCAGTACTTC.

This clonotype has a count of ten or more. The chain joins TRBV25-1 to TRBJ2-7, with 9 bases matching TRBD1. CDR1 is MGHDK and CDR2 is SYGVNS in the germline V gene. The V segment lost 2 bases and the J segment 4 bases; nucleotides outside the gene matches: 9. The CDR3 contains 16 residues. The DNA of the CDR3 is TGTGCCAGCAGTGAAAGCTCGGGACAGGGACCGTACGAGCAGTACTTC. Translated: CASSESSGQGPYEQYF.